These 3 T cell receptor beta chains came from one sample sequenced in a study of T-cell reconstitution after alpha-beta-depleted transplantation in children. The authors prepared the TCRbeta library with unique molecular identifiers. One entry per CDR3 protein, called by TCRdb with MiXCR from the PCR reads. The table has around 420,000 distinct CDR3 sequences, 15% to 20% seen once. The sample in question was PBMCs, mostly from graft donor cells, obtained 360 days after TCRalphabeta/CD19-depleted stem cell transplant. These TCRs come from a boy in the first two years of life who had a stem cell transplant for Wiskott-Aldrich syndrome, so the T cells may come from the graft donor.

This clonotype has only a few counts. The chain couples TRBV10-1 to TRBJ2-5; D call uncertain. Germline V gives CDR1 WNHNN, CDR2 SYGVQD (reference sequence). CDR3 length: 14 amino acids. The ends were cut back, 3 bases at V and 5 bases at J, with 13 bases in the middle. The CDR3 DNA sequence: TGCGCCAGCAGTGATCCCTACCACGCGGAGACCCAGTACTTC. This codes for CASSDPYHAETQYF.

The V call is TRBV25-1, the J call TRBJ1-2, with 9 nucleotides matching TRBD1. The CDR3 sequence is 13 residues long. Germline loops: CDR1 MGHDK, CDR2 SYGVNS. The J segment lost 5 bases and the V segment lost 10 bases, leaving 8 bases of the junction unmatched. Here the CDR3 reads CATETGQGYGYTF. The CDR3 DNA reads as TGTGCCACCGAAACGGGACAGGGTTATGGCTACACCTTC.

In its sample, this clonotype was seen many times. The chain has TRBV7-8 and TRBJ2-7, with a weak D call TRBD2 (6 bases). The germline CDR1 and CDR2 sequences are SGHVS and FQNEAQ. Trimming cost V 1 base and J 3 bases, with 7 bases left between them. This CDR3 contains 13 residues. Here the CDR3 reads CASSLVDYYEQYF. DNA of the CDR3: TGTGCCAGCAGCTTAGTGGACTACTACGAGCAGTACTTC.